This record covers a single TCR beta chain. Antigen: not known. V shed 0 bases and J shed 4 bases, with 9 bases lying between them. Germline V gene lookup returns CDR1 WNHNN and CDR2 SYGVQD (reference sequence). CDR3 length: 14 residues. These data come from a study of shared clonotypes between healthy human individuals. Study outcomes and limitations: Approximately 4.5% was the fraction of naive CD4 clonotypes found shared across a few donors. Clonotypes which were not shared had lower generation probabilities than clonotypes that all four donors shared.

Method: immunoSEQ multiplex PCR; TCRdb's copy keeps in-frame clones and lacks some. Among over a million clones listed, roughly 98% were seen once. The TCR comes from a man younger than 45 in good health. The sequenced material came from naive CD4+ T cells sorted from blood. Subset of the sample: CD45RA+ positively selected. V gene TRBV10-1 combines with J gene TRBJ1-2; D remains unclear. The CDR3 nucleotides read TGCGCCAGCAGTGAGTCCGGACGGCCCTATGGCTACACCTTC. Its protein product is CASSESGRPYGYTF.